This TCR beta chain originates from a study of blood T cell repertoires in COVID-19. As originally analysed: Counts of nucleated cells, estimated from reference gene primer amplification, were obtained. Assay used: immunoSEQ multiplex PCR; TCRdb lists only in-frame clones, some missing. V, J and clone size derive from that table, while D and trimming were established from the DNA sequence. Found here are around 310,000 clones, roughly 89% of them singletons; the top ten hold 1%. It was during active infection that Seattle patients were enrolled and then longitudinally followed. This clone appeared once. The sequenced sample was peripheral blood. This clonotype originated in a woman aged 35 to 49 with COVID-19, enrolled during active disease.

The CDR3 here is CASSLEGAMSNQPQHF. The CDR3 nucleotides are TGTGCCAGCAGCTTAGAGGGGGCGATGAGCAATCAGCCCCAGCATTTT. The chain has TRBV7-2 and TRBJ1-5; 7 nucleotides agree with TRBD1. Looked up from germline, CDR1 is SGHTA and CDR2 is FQGNSA. V shed 1 base and J 1 base; nucleotides not matched to a gene: 4. The CDR3 spans 16 residues.